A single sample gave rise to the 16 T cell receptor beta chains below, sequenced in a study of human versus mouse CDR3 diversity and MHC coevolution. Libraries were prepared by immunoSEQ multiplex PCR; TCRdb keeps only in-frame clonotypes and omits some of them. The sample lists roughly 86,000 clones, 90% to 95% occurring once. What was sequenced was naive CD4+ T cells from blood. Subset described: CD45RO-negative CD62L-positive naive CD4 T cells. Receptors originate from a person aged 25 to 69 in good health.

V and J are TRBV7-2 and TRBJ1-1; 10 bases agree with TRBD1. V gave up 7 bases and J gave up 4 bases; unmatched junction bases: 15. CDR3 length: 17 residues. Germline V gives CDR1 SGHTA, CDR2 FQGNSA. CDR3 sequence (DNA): TGTGCCAGCACAACAAGGGGGACAGGGGAAGGGATCACTGAAGCTTTCTTT. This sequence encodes CASTTRGTGEGITEAFF.

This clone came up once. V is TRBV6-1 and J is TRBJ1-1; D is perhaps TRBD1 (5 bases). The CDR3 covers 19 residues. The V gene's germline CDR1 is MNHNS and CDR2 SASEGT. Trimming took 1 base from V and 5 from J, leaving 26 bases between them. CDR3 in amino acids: CASSEVLGAELQLKTEAFF. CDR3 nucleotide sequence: TGTGCCAGCAGTGAAGTTCTAGGGGCAGAACTACAATTAAAAACTGAAGCTTTCTTT.

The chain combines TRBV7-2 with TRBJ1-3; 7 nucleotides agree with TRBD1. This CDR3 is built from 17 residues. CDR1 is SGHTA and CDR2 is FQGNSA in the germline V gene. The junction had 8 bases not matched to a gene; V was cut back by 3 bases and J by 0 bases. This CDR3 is CASSFSRDRNSGNTIYF. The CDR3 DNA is TGTGCCAGCAGCTTCTCCCGGGACAGAAACTCTGGAAACACCATATATTTT.

DNA of the CDR3: TGTGCCAGCTCACCACGTCAGGGCCCCTATGGCTACACCTTC. This gives the protein CASSPRQGPYGYTF. The genes are TRBV18 and TRBJ1-2; tentatively, D is TRBD1 (5 bases). This CDR3 contains 14 residues. The germline gives CDR1 KGHSH, CDR2 LQKENI. V lost 1 base to trimming and J lost 4 bases, with 10 bases between them.

This chain's CDR3 is CASEETGGSGGYTF. CDR3 in DNA: TGCGCCAGCGAAGAGACAGGGGGCTCGGGTGGCTACACCTTC. J is TRBJ1-2 and V is TRBV5-1; 10 bases align to TRBD1. Losses at the gene ends were 7 bases for V and 7 bases for J; bases not matched to a gene: 10. Germline V gene sequence: CDR1 SGHRS, CDR2 YFSETQ. This CDR3 contains 14 residues.

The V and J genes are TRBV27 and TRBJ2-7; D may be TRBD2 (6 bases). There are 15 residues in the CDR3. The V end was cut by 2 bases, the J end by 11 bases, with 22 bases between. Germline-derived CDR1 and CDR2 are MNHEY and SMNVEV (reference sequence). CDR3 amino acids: CASSLGGGGMREEYF. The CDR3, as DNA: TGTGCCAGCAGTTTAGGTGGAGGAGGAATGAGGGAGGAGTACTTC.

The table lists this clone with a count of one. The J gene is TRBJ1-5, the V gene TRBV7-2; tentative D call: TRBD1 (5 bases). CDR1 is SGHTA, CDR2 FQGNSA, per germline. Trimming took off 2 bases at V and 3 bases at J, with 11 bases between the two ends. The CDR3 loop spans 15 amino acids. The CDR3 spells CASSLSGLVNQPQHF. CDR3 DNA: TGTGCCAGCAGCTTATCAGGGTTAGTCAATCAGCCCCAGCATTTT.

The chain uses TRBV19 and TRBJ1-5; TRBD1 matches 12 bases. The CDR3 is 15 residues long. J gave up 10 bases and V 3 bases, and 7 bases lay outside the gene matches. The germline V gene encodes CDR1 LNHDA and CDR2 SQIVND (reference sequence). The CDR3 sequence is CASSMRGQGAGPQHF. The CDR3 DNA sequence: TGTGCCAGTAGTATGAGGGGACAGGGGGCTGGTCCCCAGCATTTT.

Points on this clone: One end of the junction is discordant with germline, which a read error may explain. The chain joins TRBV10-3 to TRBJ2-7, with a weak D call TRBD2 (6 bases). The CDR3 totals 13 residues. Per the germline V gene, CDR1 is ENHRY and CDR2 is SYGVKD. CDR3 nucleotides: TGTGCCATCAGTGAGTCTCTAGCGCCCGGTGTAAACTTC. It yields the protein CAISESLAPGVNF.

The CDR3 loop is CASMAGGASEQFF. As DNA, the CDR3 is TGCGCCAGCATGGCAGGGGGAGCATCCGAGCAGTTCTTC. This chain uses TRBV10-2 with TRBJ2-1; 7 bases fit TRBD1. Germline V lookup: CDR1 WSHSY, CDR2 SAAADI. The trim removed 7 bases at V and 10 bases at J, leaving 10 bases unmatched. This CDR3 is built from 13 residues.

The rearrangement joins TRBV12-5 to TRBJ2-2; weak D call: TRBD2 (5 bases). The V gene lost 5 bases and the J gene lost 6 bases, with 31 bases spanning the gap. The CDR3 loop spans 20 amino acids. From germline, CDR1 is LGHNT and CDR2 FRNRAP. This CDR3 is CASGPRMASNPTRAAGELFF. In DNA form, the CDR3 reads TGTGCTAGTGGTCCCCGAATGGCTTCAAACCCAACGCGGGCGGCCGGGGAGCTGTTTTTT.

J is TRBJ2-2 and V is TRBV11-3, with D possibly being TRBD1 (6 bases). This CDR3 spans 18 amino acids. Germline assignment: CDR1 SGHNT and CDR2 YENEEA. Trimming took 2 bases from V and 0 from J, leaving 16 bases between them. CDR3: CASSLWDLTGANTGELFF. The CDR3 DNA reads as TGTGCCAGCAGCTTATGGGACCTGACAGGAGCGAACACCGGGGAGCTGTTTTTT.

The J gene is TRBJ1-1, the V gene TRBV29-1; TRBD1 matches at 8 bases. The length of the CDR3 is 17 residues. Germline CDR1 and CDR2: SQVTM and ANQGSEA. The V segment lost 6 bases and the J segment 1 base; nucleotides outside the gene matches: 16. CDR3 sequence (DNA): TGCAGCGTCACCCCGGGCAGGGGGCAAACGGCGAACACTGAAGCTTTCTTT. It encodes CSVTPGRGQTANTEAFF.

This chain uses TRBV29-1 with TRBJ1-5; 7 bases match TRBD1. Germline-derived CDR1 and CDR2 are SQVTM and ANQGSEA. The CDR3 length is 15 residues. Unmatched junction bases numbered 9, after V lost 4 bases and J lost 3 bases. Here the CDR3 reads CSVATMTGPNQPQHF. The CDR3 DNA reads TGCAGCGTTGCCACTATGACAGGGCCCAATCAGCCCCAGCATTTT.

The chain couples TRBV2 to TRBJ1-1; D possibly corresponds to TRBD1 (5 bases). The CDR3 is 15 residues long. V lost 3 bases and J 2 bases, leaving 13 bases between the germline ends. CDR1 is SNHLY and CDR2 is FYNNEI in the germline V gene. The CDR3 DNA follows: TGTGCCAGCAGTGACCCGGGGGAGGATAACACTGAAGCTTTCTTT. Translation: CASSDPGEDNTEAFF.

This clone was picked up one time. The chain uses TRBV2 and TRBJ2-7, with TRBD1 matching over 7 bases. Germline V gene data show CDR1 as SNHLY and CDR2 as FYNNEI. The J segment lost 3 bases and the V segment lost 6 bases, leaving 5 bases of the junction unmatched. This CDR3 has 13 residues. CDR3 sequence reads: CASSPGTDYEQYF. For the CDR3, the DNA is TGTGCCAGCAGCCCCGGGACAGACTACGAGCAGTACTTC.